A single sample gave rise to the 6 T cell receptor beta chains below, sequenced in a study of T cells in Graves' hyperthyroidism and ophthalmopathy. RNA transcripts served as the template for amplifying TCR beta CDR3 regions. TCR CDR3 regions were first amplified by RT-PCR with HTBI primers. TCRdb reprocessed the multiplex PCR reads via MiXCR and lists one record per CDR3 protein. Of fewer than 350,000 distinct CDR3 sequences in the sample, 20% to 25% were seen once. The sample taken for sequencing was blood. The receptor source for this set is a woman aged 45-65 years with Graves' hyperthyroidism.

This clonotype was detected many times. V and J are TRBV20-1 and TRBJ1-2; 8 nucleotides line up with TRBD1. The V gene's germline CDR1 is DFQATT and CDR2 SNEGSKA (reference sequence). The J segment lost 2 bases and the V segment lost 3 bases, leaving 8 bases of the junction unmatched. This CDR3 is 15 amino acids long. The chain's CDR3 is CSARAGTGGNYGYTF. The CDR3 DNA is TGCAGTGCTAGGGCCGGGACAGGAGGGAACTATGGCTACACCTTC.

Ten or more counts support this clonotype. The chain couples TRBV18 to TRBJ2-3; D is possibly TRBD2 (6 bases). Germline assignment: CDR1 KGHSH and CDR2 LQKENI. V was clipped by 0 bases and J by 4 bases, with 14 bases between them. The CDR3 sequence is 16 residues long. CDR3 amino acids: CASSPPIVGSADTQYF. CDR3 nucleotides: TGTGCCAGCTCACCACCGATCGTCGGGAGCGCAGATACGCAGTATTTT.

There are many counts of this clonotype. The rearrangement uses TRBV7-2 and TRBJ2-1, with TRBD2 matching over 12 bases. Germline trimming cut 6 bases from V and 7 bases from J; bases unmatched to any gene: 10. Looked up from germline, CDR1 is SGHTA and CDR2 is FQGNSA. This CDR3 has 16 residues. In DNA form, the CDR3 reads TGTGCCAGCAGTCGTCTGCTAGCGGGAGGGTTGAATGAGCAGTTCTTC. Its translation is CASSRLLAGGLNEQFF.

The chain is built from TRBV6-1 and TRBJ2-2, with D possibly called TRBD1 or TRBD2 (5 bases each). From germline, CDR1 is MNHNS and CDR2 SASEGT. CDR3 length equals 16 residues. V lost 4 bases and J 9 bases, leaving 21 bases between the germline ends. The CDR3: CASSGDPSGLTRELFF. The CDR3, as DNA: TGTGCCAGCAGTGGGGACCCTTCCGGCCTAACGAGGGAGCTGTTTTTT.

Ten or more counts support this clonotype. The chain uses TRBV5-1 and TRBJ1-2; TRBD1 aligns across 9 bases. CDR3 length: 14 residues. CDR1 and CDR2 (germline): SGHRS, YFSETQ. Germline trimming cut 5 bases from V and 4 bases from J; bases unmatched to any gene: 6. The CDR3 bases are TGCGCCAGCAGTGAGGGACAGGGCGGCTATGGCTACACCTTC. Translation: CASSEGQGGYGYTF.

This clonotype was seen many times. V gene TRBV30 combines with J gene TRBJ1-1; D is perhaps TRBD1 (6 bases). CDR3 length equals 15 residues. Trimming took off 7 bases at V and 1 base at J, with 19 bases between the two ends. Germline CDR1 reads GTSNPN; CDR2 reads SVGIG (reference sequence). CDR3 in DNA: TGTGCCTCTAGACCTCCGGGACATCAGAACACTGAAGCTTTCTTT. Its translation is CASRPPGHQNTEAFF.